One T cell receptor (beta chain) is described in this entry. This record belongs to a study of shared clonotypes between healthy human individuals. CDR1 is MNHNS, CDR2 SASEGT, per germline. The length of the CDR3 is 14 residues. V was clipped by 8 bases and J by 6 bases, with 16 bases between them. Running of the assay took place at deep level. Per the original methods: Filtering differed because ImmunoSEQ produced junction-only sequences that carried no quality scores. TCRdb's table, derived via immunoSEQ multiplex PCR, lists solely in-frame clones and lacks some. That table is the source of V, J and clone size, and D and trimming were worked out from the DNA. The table shows some 580,000 clones, with 97% occurring only once.

Sequences were obtained from naive CD4+ T cells sorted from blood. Subset of the sample: CD45RA+ positively selected. This TCR came from a woman under 40 in good health. The genes are TRBV6-1 and TRBJ2-2; possibly TRBD2 for D (6 bases). The CDR3 sequence: CASFPGDRPGELFF. The DNA for the CDR3 is TGTGCCAGCTTCCCGGGAGACCGTCCCGGGGAGCTGTTTTTT.